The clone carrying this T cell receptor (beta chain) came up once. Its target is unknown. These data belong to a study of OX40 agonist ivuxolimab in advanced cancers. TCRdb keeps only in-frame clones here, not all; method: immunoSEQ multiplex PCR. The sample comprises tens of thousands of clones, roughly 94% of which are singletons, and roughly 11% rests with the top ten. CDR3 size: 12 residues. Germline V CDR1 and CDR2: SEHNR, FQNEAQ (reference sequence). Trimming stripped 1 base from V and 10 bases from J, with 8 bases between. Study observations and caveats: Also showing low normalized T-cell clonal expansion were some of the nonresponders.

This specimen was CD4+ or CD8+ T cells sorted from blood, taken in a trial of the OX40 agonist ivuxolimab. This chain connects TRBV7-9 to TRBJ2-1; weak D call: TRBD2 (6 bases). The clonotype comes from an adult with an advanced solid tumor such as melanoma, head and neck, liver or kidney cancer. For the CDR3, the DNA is TGTGCCAGCAGCTTAGGCGGAGGGGAGCAGTTCTTC. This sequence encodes CASSLGGGEQFF. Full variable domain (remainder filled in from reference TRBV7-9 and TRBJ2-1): DTGVSQNPRHKITKRGQNVTFRCDPISEHNRLYWYRQTLGQGPEFLTYFQNEAQLEKSRLLSDRFSAERPKGSFSTLEIQRTEQGDSAMYLCASSLGGGEQFFGPGTRLTVL.